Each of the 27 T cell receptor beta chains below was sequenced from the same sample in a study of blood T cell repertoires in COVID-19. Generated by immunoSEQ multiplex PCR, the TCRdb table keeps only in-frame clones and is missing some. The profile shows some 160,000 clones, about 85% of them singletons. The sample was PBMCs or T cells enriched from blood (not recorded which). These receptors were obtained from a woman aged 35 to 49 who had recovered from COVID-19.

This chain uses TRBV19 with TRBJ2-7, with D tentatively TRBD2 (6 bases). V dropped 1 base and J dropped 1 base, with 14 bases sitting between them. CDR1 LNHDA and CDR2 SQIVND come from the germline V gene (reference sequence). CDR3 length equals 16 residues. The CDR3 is CASSIGGTEDSYEQYF. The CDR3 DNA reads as TGTGCCAGTAGTATAGGGGGGACTGAAGATTCCTACGAGCAGTACTTC.

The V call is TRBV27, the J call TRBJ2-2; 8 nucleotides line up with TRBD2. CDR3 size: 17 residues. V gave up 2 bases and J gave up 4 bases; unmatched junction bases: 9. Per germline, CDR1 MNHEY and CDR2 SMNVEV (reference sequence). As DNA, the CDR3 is TGTGCCAGCAGTTTAGGACTAGGGACTAGTAGCACCGGGGAGCTGTTTTTT. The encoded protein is CASSLGLGTSSTGELFF.

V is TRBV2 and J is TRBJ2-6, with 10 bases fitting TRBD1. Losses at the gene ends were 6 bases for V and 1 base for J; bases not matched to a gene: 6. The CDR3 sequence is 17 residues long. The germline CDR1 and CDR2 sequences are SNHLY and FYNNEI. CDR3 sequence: CASSPGTGVSGANVLTF. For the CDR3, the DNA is TGTGCCAGCAGCCCCGGGACAGGGGTTTCTGGGGCCAACGTCCTGACTTTC.

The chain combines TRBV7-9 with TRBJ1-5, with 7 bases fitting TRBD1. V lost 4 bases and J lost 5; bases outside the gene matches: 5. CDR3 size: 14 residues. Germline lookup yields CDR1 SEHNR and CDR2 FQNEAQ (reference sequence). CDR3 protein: CASSSHQGDQPQHF. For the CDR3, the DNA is TGTGCCAGCAGCTCCCATCAGGGGGATCAGCCCCAGCATTTT.

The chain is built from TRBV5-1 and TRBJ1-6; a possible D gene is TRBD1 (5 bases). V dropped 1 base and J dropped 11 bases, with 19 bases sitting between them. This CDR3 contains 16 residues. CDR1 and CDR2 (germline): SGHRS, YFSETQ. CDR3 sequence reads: CASSLRIGESLAPLHF. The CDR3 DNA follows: TGCGCCAGCAGCTTGAGGATAGGGGAAAGTTTGGCACCCCTCCACTTT.

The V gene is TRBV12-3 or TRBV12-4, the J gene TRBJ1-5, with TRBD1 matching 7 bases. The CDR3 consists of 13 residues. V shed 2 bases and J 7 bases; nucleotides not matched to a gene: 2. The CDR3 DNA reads TGTGCCAGCAGTTTAACAGGGGTACAGCCCCAGCATTTT. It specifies CASSLTGVQPQHF.

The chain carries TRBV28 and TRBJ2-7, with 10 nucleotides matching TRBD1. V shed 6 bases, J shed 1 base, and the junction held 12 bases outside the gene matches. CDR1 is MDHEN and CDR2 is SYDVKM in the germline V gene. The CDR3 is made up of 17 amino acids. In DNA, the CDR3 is TGTGCCAGCAGCGGTCGGCCGGGACAGGGGACATCCTACGAGCAGTACTTC. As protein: CASSGRPGQGTSYEQYF. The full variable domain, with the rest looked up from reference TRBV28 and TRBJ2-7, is DVKVTQSSRYLVKRTGEKVFLECVQDMDHENMFWYRQDPGLGLRLIYFSYDVKMKEKGDIPEGYSVSREKKERFSLILESASTNQTSMYLCASSGRPGQGTSYEQYFGPGTRLTVT.

The chain's CDR3 is CASSWGLAGPDEQFF. The CDR3 DNA sequence: TGCGCCAGCAGCTGGGGACTAGCGGGGCCGGATGAGCAGTTCTTC. The gene calls are TRBV5-1 and TRBJ2-1, with 13 positions matching TRBD2. The CDR3 spans 15 residues. CDR1 is SGHRS and CDR2 is YFSETQ in the germline V gene. V dropped 3 bases and J dropped 8; count of bases not matched to a gene: 5.

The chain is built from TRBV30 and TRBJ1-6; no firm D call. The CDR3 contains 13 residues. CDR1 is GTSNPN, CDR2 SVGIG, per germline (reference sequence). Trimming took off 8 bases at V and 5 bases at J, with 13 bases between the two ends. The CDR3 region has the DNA TGTGCCGAGACCCGCGGAGATAATTCACCCCTCCACTTT. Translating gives CAETRGDNSPLHF.

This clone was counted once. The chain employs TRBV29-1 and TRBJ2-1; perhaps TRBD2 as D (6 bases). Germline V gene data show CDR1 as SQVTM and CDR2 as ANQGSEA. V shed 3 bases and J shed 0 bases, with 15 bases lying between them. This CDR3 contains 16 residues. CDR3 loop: CSVEVSGASSYNEQFF. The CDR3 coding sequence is TGCAGCGTTGAGGTTAGCGGAGCCAGCTCCTACAATGAGCAGTTCTTC.

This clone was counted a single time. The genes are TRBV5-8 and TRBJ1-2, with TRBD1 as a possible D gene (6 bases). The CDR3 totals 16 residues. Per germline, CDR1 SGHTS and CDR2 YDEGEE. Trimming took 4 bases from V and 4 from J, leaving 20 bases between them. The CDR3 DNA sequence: TGTGCCAGCAGCGACCTTCAGGGGTTGATTGGCTATGGCTACACCTTC. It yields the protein CASSDLQGLIGYGYTF.

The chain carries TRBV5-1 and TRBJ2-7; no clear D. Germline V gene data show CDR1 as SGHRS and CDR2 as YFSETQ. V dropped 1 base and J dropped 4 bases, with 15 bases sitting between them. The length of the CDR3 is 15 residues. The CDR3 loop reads CASSLWNGAQYEQYF. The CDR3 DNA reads TGCGCCAGCAGCTTGTGGAACGGAGCCCAATACGAGCAGTACTTC.

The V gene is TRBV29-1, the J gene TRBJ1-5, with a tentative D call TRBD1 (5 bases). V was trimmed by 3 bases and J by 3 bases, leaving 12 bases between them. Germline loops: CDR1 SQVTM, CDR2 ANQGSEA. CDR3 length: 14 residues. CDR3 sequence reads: CSVDGGDDNQPQHF. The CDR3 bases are TGCAGCGTTGACGGAGGGGACGACAATCAGCCCCAGCATTTT.

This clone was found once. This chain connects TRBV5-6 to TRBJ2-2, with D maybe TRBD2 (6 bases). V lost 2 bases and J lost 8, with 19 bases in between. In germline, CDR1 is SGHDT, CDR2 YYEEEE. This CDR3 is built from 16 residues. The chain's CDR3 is CASSLPTLRAGGELFF. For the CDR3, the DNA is TGTGCCAGCAGCTTACCGACCCTCAGGGCGGGAGGGGAGCTGTTTTTT. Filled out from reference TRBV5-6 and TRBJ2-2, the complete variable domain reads DAGVTQSPTHLIKTRGQQVTLRCSPKSGHDTVSWYQQALGQGPQFIFQYYEEEERQRGNFPDRFSGHQFPNYSSELNVNALLLGDSALYLCASSLPTLRAGGELFFGEGSRLTVL.

CDR3 residues: CASSREDGANYGYTF. The CDR3 nucleotides are TGTGCCAGCAGTAGGGAGGATGGAGCTAACTATGGCTACACCTTC. The chain has TRBV6-4 and TRBJ1-2; D is ambiguous. This CDR3 region has 15 residues. V shed 5 bases and J shed 0 bases, with 13 bases lying between them. Germline V CDR1 and CDR2: MRHNA, SNTAGT.

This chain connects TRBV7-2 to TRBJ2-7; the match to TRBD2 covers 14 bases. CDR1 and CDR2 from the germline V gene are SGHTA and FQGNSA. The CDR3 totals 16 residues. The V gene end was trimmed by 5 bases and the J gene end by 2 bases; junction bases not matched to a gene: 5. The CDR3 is CASSPRLAGGPYEQYF. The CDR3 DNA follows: TGTGCCAGCAGCCCAAGACTAGCGGGGGGGCCCTACGAGCAGTACTTC. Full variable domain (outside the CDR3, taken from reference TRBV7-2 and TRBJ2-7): GAGVSQSPSNKVTEKGKDVELRCDPISGHTALYWYRQSLGQGLEFLIYFQGNSAPDKSGLPSDRFSAERTGGSVSTLTIQRTQQEDSAVYLCASSPRLAGGPYEQYFGPGTRLTVT.

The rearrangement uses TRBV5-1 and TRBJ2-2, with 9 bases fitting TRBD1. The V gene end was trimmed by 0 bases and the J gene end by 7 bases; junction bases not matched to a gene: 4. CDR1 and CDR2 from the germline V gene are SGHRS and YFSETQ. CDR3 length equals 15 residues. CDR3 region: CASSLGDRDVGELFF. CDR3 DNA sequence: TGCGCCAGCAGCTTGGGGGACAGGGACGTCGGGGAGCTGTTTTTT.

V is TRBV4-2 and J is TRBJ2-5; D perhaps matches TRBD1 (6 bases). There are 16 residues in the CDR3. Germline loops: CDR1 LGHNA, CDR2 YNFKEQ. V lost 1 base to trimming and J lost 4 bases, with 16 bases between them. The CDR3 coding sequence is TGTGCCAGCAGCCAAGTCGACAGGACCATAGGAGAGACCCAGTACTTC. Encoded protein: CASSQVDRTIGETQYF.

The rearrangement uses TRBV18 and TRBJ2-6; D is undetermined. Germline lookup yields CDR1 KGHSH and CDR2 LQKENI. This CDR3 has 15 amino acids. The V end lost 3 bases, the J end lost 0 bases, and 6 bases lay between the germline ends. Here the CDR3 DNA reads TGTGCCAGCTCACCTTCCTTCTCTGGGGCCAACGTCCTGACTTTC. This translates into CASSPSFSGANVLTF.

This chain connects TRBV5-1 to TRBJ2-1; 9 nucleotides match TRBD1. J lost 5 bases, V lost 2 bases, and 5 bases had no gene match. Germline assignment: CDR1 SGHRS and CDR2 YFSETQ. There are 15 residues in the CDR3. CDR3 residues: CASSLQGAVDNEQFF. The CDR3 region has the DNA TGCGCCAGCAGCTTACAGGGGGCCGTGGACAATGAGCAGTTCTTC.

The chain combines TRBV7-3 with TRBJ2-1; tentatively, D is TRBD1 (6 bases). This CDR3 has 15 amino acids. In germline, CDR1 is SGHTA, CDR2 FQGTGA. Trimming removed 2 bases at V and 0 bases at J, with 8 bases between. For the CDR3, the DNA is TGTGCCAGCAGCTTAGAGGACAGCTCCTACAATGAGCAGTTCTTC. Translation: CASSLEDSSYNEQFF.

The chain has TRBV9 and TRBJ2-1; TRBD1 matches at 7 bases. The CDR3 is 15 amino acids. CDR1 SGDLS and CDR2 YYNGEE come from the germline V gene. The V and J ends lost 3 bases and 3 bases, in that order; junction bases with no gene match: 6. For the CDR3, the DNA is TGTGCCAGCAGCGGGGAGACAGGGAACTACAATGAGCAGTTCTTC. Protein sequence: CASSGETGNYNEQFF.

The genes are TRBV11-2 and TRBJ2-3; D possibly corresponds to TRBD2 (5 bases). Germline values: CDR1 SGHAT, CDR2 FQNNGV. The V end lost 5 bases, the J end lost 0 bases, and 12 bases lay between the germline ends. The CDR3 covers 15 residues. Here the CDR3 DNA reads TGTGCCAGCAGCCGTCTGGGGAGTAGCACAGATACGCAGTATTTT. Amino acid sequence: CASSRLGSSTDTQYF.

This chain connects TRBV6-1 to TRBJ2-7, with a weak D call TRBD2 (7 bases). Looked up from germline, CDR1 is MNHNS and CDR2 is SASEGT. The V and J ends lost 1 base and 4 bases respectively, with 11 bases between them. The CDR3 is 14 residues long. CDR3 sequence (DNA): TGTGCCAGCAGTGAAGGAGGGAGGGGGTACGAGCAGTACTTC. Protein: CASSEGGRGYEQYF.

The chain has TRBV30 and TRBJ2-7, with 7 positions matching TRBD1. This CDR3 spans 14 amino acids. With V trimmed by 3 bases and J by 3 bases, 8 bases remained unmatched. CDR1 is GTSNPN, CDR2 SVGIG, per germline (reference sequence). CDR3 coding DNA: TGTGCCTGGAGCCCGGACAGGACCGTCTACGAGCAGTACTTC. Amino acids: CAWSPDRTVYEQYF.

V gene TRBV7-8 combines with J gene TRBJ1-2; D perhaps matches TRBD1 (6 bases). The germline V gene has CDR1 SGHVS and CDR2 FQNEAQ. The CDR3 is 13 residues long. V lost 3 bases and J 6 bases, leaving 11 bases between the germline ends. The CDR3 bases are TGTGCCAGCAGCTTGACAGGCAGAGATGGCTACACCTTC. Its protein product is CASSLTGRDGYTF.

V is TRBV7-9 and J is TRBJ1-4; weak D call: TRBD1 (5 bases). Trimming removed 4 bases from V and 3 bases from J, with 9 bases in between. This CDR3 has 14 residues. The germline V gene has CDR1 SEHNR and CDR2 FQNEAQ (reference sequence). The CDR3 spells CASSWGFSNEKLFF. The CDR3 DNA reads TGTGCCAGCAGCTGGGGCTTTTCTAATGAAAAACTGTTTTTT.